A selection of T cell receptor beta chains follows, all from one sample in a study of blood T cell repertoires in COVID-19. The table came from immunoSEQ multiplex PCR; TCRdb's copy has only in-frame clones and leaves some out. The table has about 180,000 clones, roughly 84% seen once. The sequencing sample was made of PBMCs or T cells enriched from blood (not recorded which). These TCRs come from a man aged 50-59 years who had recovered from COVID-19. Each CDR3 is given with its conserved first and last residue. A D gene is named only where the DNA matches it firmly. A row's size may be missing; if present it is once, few, many or a size class.

once	TRBV3-1/TRBV3-2	TRBD1	TRBJ1-2	CASSSGQIYGYTF	TGTGCCAGCAGCTCGGGACAGATCTATGGCTACACCTTC
.	TRBV7-3	.	TRBJ2-3	CASSLGLTDTQYF	TGTGCCAGCAGCCTGGGCCTCACAGATACGCAGTATTTT
.	TRBV27	TRBD1	TRBJ1-6	CASSLLGQGGSPLHF	TGTGCCAGCAGTCTCCTCGGACAGGGTGGTTCACCCCTCCACTTT
.	TRBV27	.	TRBJ2-1	CASRPRGYNEQFF	TGTGCCAGCAGACCTCGGGGCTACAATGAGCAGTTCTTC
few	TRBV7-9	.	TRBJ1-4	CASSLYPGHQSTNEKLFF	TGTGCCAGCAGCCTTTACCCTGGACACCAGTCAACTAATGAAAAACTGTTTTTT
.	TRBV5-1	.	TRBJ1-1	CASGVGSGAEAFF	TGCGCCAGCGGTGTCGGGAGCGGCGCTGAAGCTTTCTTT
.	TRBV7-6	TRBD2	TRBJ2-2	CASSAGLAENTGELFF	TGTGCCAGCAGCGCCGGACTAGCAGAGAACACCGGGGAGCTGTTTTTT
.	TRBV4-2	TRBD2	TRBJ2-1	CASSSYLAGGPGNEQFF	TGTGCCAGCAGCTCCTATCTAGCGGGGGGGCCGGGTAATGAGCAGTTCTTC
.	TRBV3-1/TRBV3-2	.	TRBJ1-2	CASSQDFRAGYGYTF	TGTGCCAGCAGCCAAGATTTCAGGGCTGGGTATGGCTACACCTTC
once	TRBV5-1	TRBD1	TRBJ1-2	CASSPGTGPRGYTF	TGCGCCAGCAGCCCAGGGACAGGGCCTAGAGGCTACACCTTC
.	TRBV5-6	TRBD2	TRBJ2-1	CASSLGSGDEQFF	TGTGCCAGCAGCTTGGGTAGCGGGGACGAGCAGTTCTTC
.	TRBV19	.	TRBJ1-5	CASSRDGAGQPQHF	TGTGCCAGTAGTAGGGACGGTGCGGGGCAGCCCCAGCATTTT
.	TRBV10-3	TRBD1	TRBJ2-4	CATETGGNDIQYF	TGTGCCACCGAGACAGGGGGCAATGACATTCAGTACTTC
.	TRBV5-1	TRBD2	TRBJ2-3	CASSLAMTGGAADTQYF	TGCGCCAGCAGCTTGGCGATGACGGGGGGAGCGGCAGATACGCAGTATTTT
.	TRBV27	TRBD1	TRBJ2-3	CASSTRGGLGTDTQYF	TGTGCCAGCAGCACACGAGGGGGCTTAGGCACAGATACGCAGTATTTT
.	TRBV12-5	.	TRBJ1-4	CASGLAGSGKLFF	TGTGCTAGTGGTTTGGCGGGGAGCGGCAAACTGTTTTTT
.	TRBV15	TRBD1	TRBJ2-7	CATSRDRFTYEQYF	TGTGCCACCAGCCGGGACAGGTTTACCTACGAGCAGTACTTC
.	TRBV3-1/TRBV3-2	.	TRBJ2-1	CASSPGWGDYNEQFF	TGTGCCAGCAGCCCCGGTTGGGGGGACTACAATGAGCAGTTCTTC
.	TRBV12-3/TRBV12-4	TRBD1	TRBJ1-2	CASRIQGANGYTF	TGTGCCAGCAGAATACAGGGGGCAAATGGCTACACCTTC
.	TRBV6-5	TRBD2	TRBJ2-7	CASDTGTSGYEQYF	TGTGCCAGCGATACCGGGACTAGCGGCTACGAGCAGTACTTC
.	TRBV6-5	TRBD1	TRBJ1-2	CASREGQSYGYTF	TGTGCCAGCCGGGAGGGACAGTCCTATGGCTACACCTTC
.	TRBV18	TRBD1	TRBJ1-2	CASSPASGGYGYTF	TGTGCCAGCTCACCAGCTTCAGGGGGTTATGGCTACACCTTC
.	TRBV12-3/TRBV12-4	TRBD1	TRBJ1-2	CASSDQGARGYTF	TGTGCCAGCAGTGACCAGGGGGCGCGGGGCTACACCTTC
.	TRBV18	.	TRBJ2-5	CASSPGLLGETQYF	TGTGCCAGCTCACCGGGACTGCTCGGGGAGACCCAGTACTTC
.	TRBV29-1	.	TRBJ2-3	CSVVLQADTQYF	TGCAGCGTTGTCCTACAGGCAGATACGCAGTATTTT
.	TRBV20-1	TRBD2	TRBJ2-1	CRMGGTNEQFF	TGCAGGATGGGAGGGACGAATGAGCAGTTCTTC
.	TRBV6-5	.	TRBJ2-1	CASKPGRGGYEQFF	TGTGCCAGCAAGCCCGGCCGGGGTGGGTATGAGCAGTTCTTC
.	TRBV25-1	.	TRBJ1-1	CASGPVASNTEAFF	TGTGCCAGCGGGCCCGTGGCAAGCAACACTGAAGCTTTCTTT
once	TRBV28	.	TRBJ1-5	CASSLMSGERNQPQHF	TGTGCCAGCAGTTTAATGTCGGGGGAACGCAATCAGCCCCAGCATTTT
few	TRBV12-5	TRBD1	TRBJ1-1	CASGLADREAFF	TGTGCTAGTGGTTTGGCGGACAGGGAAGCTTTCTTT
.	TRBV5-6	.	TRBJ1-2	CASSLAGRGYTF	TGTGCCAGCAGCTTGGCAGGGCGAGGCTACACCTTC
.	TRBV7-9	TRBD1	TRBJ2-5	CASSPQTGLETQYF	TGTGCCAGCAGCCCACAGACAGGGCTAGAGACCCAGTACTTC
.	TRBV14	.	TRBJ2-1	CASSQNIYNAQFF	TGTGCCAGCAGCCAAAACATATACAATGCGCAGTTCTTC
.	TRBV5-1	TRBD2	TRBJ2-3	CASSLAVAGGLTDTQYF	TGCGCCAGCAGCTTGGCCGTGGCGGGGGGCCTCACAGATACGCAGTATTTT
few	TRBV15	TRBD2	TRBJ2-1	CATSRDPAGGLNEQFF	TGTGCCACCAGCAGAGATCCAGCGGGGGGCCTCAATGAGCAGTTCTTC
.	TRBV7-6	.	TRBJ1-4	CASSPAAEGTTNEKLFF	TGTGCCAGCAGCCCCGCGGCGGAGGGCACAACTAATGAAAAACTGTTTTTT